Shown below are 7 T cell receptor beta chains from a single sample sequenced in a study of T cell changes during pregnancy in multiple sclerosis. Some clones are missing from TCRdb's copy, which holds only in-frame ones; the method was immunoSEQ multiplex PCR. The repertoire has roughly 64,000 clones, almost 97% of them found once; the top ten carry 2% to 2.5%. Sequenced material: CD8+ T cells from peripheral blood mononuclear cells, taken after pregnancy. The receptors come from a female donor with multiple sclerosis, enrolled in a pregnancy study.

V usage is TRBV5-1 and J usage is TRBJ2-3; the match to TRBD1 covers 8 bases. The CDR3 loop spans 15 amino acids. CDR1 is SGHRS, CDR2 YFSETQ, per germline. Trimming cost V 2 bases and J 6 bases; bases outside gene matches: 8. The CDR3 DNA is TGCGCCAGCAGCTTTAGGGGACAGGTCCTTGATACGCAGTATTTT. This gives the protein CASSFRGQVLDTQYF. Full variable domain (remainder filled in from reference TRBV5-1 and TRBJ2-3): KAGVTQTPRYLIKTRGQQVTLSCSPISGHRSVSWYQQTPGQGLQFLFEYFSETQRNKGNFPGRFSGRQFSNSRSEMNVSTLELGDSALYLCASSFRGQVLDTQYFGPGTRLTVL.

This clone showed up just once. The genes are TRBV6-5 and TRBJ1-5; D is unresolved. Per germline, CDR1 MNHEY and CDR2 SVGAGI. The germline V and J ends were trimmed by 8 bases and 1 base, with 15 bases remaining between them. This CDR3 is 15 amino acids long. The CDR3 reads CASGPGVFSNQPQHF. CDR3 DNA: TGTGCCAGCGGACCCGGGGTATTCAGCAATCAGCCCCAGCATTTT.

The chain uses TRBV7-9 and TRBJ1-5; tentatively, D is TRBD1 (6 bases). Germline CDR1 and CDR2: SEHNR and FQNEAQ (reference sequence). The CDR3 covers 14 residues. The V end lost 5 bases, the J end lost 4 bases, and 12 bases lay between the germline ends. CDR3 residues: CASSDLQGNQPQHF. Here the CDR3 DNA reads TGTGCCAGCAGCGACCTCCAGGGGAATCAGCCCCAGCATTTT.

The chain is built from TRBV10-3 and TRBJ1-2, with 10 bases fitting TRBD1. This CDR3 contains 14 residues. Germline V gene lookup returns CDR1 ENHRY and CDR2 SYGVKD. Germline trimming cut 8 bases from V and 6 bases from J; bases unmatched to any gene: 9. DNA for the CDR3: TGTGCCATCGTAGGGACAGGGGCGGATAATGGCTACACCTTC. It is translated as CAIVGTGADNGYTF.

Here the CDR3 DNA reads TGTGCCAGCAGCTTGGGGGCCCTAGCGGGAGTGAGGAACGAGCAGTACTTC. Translating gives CASSLGALAGVRNEQYF. V gene TRBV13 combines with J gene TRBJ2-7; 10 positions agree with TRBD2. Germline lookup yields CDR1 PRHDT and CDR2 FYEKMQ (reference sequence). The CDR3 sequence is 17 residues long. The junction had 13 bases not matched to a gene; V was cut back by 3 bases and J by 5 bases.

The rearrangement uses TRBV7-2 and TRBJ1-2, with D maybe TRBD1 (6 bases). Trimming stripped 5 bases from V and 5 bases from J, with 15 bases between. The CDR3 runs 14 residues. The germline gives CDR1 SGHTA, CDR2 FQGNSA. The CDR3 DNA reads TGTGCCAGCAGCGCTCCCGGGACACGATATGGCTACACCTTC. Translation: CASSAPGTRYGYTF.

The chain combines TRBV27 with TRBJ1-1; D is ambiguous. With 2 bases removed from V and 3 bases from J, the gap between germline ends came to 10 bases. CDR1 and CDR2 from the germline V gene are MNHEY and SMNVEV (reference sequence). The CDR3 totals 14 residues. CDR3 amino acids: CASSLLSTDTEAFF. CDR3 in DNA: TGTGCCAGCAGTTTACTGAGCACGGACACTGAAGCTTTCTTT.